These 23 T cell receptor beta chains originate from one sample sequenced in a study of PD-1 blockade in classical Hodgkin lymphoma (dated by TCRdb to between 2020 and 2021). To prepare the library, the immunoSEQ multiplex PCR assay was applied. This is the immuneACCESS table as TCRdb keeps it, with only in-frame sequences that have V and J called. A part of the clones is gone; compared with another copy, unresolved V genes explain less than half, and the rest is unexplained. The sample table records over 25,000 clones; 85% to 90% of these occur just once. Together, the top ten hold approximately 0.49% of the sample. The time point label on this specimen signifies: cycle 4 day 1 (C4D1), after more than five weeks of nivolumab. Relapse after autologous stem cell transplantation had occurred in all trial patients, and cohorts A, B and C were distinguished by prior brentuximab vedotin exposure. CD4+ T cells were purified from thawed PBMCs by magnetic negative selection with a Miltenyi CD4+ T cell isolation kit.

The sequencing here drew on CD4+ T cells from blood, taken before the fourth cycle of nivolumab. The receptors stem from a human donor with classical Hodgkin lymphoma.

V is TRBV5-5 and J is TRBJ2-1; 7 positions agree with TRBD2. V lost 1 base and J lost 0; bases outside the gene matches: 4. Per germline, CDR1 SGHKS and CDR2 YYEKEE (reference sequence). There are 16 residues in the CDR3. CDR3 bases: TGTGCCAGCAGCTTGACGGGGGGAAGCTCCTACAATGAGCAGTTCTTC. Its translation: CASSLTGGSSYNEQFF.

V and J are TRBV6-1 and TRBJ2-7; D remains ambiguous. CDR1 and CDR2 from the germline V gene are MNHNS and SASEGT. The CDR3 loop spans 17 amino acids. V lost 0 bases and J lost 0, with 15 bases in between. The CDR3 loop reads CASSEAFGRSPSYEQYF. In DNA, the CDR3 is TGTGCCAGCAGTGAAGCATTTGGACGCTCTCCCTCCTACGAGCAGTACTTC.

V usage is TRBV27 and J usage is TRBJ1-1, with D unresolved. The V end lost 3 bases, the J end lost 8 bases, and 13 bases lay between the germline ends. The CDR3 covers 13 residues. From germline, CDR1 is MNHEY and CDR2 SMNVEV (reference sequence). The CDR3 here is CASSFDVGREAFF. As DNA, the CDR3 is TGTGCCAGCAGTTTTGATGTCGGCAGGGAAGCTTTCTTT.

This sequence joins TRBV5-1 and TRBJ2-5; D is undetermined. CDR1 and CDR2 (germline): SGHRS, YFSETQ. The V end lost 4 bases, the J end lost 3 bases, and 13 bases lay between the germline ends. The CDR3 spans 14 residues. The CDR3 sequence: CASSPRRDKETQYF. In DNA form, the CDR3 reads TGCGCCAGCAGCCCTCGGAGAGACAAAGAGACCCAGTACTTC.

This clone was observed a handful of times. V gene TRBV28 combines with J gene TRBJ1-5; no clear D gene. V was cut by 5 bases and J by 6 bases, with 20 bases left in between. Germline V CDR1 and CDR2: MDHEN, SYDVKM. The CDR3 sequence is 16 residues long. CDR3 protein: CASSPLFVGNRQPQHF. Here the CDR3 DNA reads TGTGCCAGCAGTCCCCTCTTTGTCGGGAATCGTCAGCCCCAGCATTTT.

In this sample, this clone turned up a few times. The CDR3 DNA reads as TGTGCCAGCAGCTTAAGCCCCAACTACGAGCAGTACTTC. It encodes CASSLSPNYEQYF. This chain links TRBV7-3 with TRBJ2-7; D not resolved. Trimming stripped 1 base from V and 3 bases from J, with 7 bases between. The V gene's germline CDR1 is SGHTA and CDR2 FQGTGA. The CDR3 length is 13 residues.

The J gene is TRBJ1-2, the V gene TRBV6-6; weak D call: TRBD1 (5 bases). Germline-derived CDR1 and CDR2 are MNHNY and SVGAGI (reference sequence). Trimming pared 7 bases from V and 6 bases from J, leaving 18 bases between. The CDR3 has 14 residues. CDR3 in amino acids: CASIISPGINGYTF. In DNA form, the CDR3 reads TGTGCCAGCATCATAAGTCCAGGGATCAATGGCTACACCTTC.

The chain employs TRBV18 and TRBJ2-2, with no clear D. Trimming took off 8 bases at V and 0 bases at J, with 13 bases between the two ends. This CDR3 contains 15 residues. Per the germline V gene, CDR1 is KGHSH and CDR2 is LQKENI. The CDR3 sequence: CASPRLAPNTGELFF. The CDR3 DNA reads TGTGCCAGCCCCCGGCTGGCCCCGAACACCGGGGAGCTGTTTTTT.

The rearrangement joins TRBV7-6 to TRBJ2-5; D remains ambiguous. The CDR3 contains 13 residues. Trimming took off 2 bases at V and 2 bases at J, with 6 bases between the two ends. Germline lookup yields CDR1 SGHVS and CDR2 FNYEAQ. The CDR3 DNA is TGTGCCAGCAGCTTACACAGACAAGAGACCCAGTACTTC. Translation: CASSLHRQETQYF.

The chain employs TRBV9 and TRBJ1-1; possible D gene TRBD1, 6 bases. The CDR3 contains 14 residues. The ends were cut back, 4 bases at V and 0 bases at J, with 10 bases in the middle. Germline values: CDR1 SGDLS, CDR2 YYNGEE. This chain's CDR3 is CASSRTDMNTEAFF. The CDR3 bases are TGTGCCAGCAGCCGGACAGACATGAACACTGAAGCTTTCTTT. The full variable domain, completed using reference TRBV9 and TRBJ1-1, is DSGVTQTPKHLITATGQRVTLRCSPRSGDLSVYWYQQSLDQGLQFLIQYYNGEERAKGNILERFSAQQFPDLHSELNLSSLELGDSALYFCASSRTDMNTEAFFGQGTRLTVV.

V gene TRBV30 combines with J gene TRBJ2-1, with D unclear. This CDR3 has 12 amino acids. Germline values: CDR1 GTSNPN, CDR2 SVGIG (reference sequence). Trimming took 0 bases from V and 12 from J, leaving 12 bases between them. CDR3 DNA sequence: TGTGCCTGGAGTGTATTGAGCGATGCGCAGTTCTTC. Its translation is CAWSVLSDAQFF.

The CDR3 here is CASSPGQGPSYSEAFF. DNA of the CDR3: TGTGCCAGCAGTCCGGGACAGGGGCCTAGTTACTCTGAAGCTTTCTTT. The chain joins TRBV28 to TRBJ1-1; TRBD1 agrees at 10 bases. Germline CDR1 is MDHEN and CDR2 is SYDVKM. This CDR3 contains 16 residues. Trimming took 5 bases from V and 6 from J; bases not matched to a gene: 12. Variable domain in full (rest from reference TRBV28 and TRBJ1-1): DVKVTQSSRYLVKRTGEKVFLECVQDMDHENMFWYRQDPGLGLRLIYFSYDVKMKEKGDIPEGYSVSREKKERFSLILESASTNQTSMYLCASSPGQGPSYSEAFFGQGTRLTVV.

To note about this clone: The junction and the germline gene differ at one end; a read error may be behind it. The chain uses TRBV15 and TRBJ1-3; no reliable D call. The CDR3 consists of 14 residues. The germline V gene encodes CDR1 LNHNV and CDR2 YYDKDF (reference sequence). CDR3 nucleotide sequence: TGTGCCACCAGCGGAGAGGCGGGGAGAAACACCATATATTTT. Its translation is CATSGEAGRNTIYF.

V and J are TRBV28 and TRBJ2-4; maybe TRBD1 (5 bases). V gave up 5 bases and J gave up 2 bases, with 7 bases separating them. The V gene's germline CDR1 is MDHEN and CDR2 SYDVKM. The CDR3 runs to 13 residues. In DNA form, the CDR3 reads TGTGCCAGCAGTAAGGGGACCAAAAACATTCAGTACTTC. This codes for CASSKGTKNIQYF.

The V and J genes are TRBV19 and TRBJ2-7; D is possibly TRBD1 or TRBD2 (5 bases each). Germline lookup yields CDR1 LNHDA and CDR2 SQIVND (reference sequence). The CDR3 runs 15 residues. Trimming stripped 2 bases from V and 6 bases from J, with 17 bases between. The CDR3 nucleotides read TGTGCCAGTAGTATAATCGGGGCAGGGTTCCGCGAGCAGTACTTC. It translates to CASSIIGAGFREQYF.

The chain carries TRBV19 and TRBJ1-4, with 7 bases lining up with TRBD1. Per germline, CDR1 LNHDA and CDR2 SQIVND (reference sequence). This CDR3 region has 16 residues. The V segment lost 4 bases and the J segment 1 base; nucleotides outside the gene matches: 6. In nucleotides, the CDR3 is TGTGCCAGTAGTACACCCCGGGACAGAACTAATGAAAAACTGTTTTTT. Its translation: CASSTPRDRTNEKLFF.

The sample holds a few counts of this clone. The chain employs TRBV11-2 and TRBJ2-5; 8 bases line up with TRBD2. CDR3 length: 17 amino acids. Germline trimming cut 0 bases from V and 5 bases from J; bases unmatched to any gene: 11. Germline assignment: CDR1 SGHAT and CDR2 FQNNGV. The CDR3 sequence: CASSLDRLGRAWETQYF. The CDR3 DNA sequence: TGTGCCAGCAGCTTAGATCGTCTCGGGAGGGCCTGGGAGACCCAGTACTTC.

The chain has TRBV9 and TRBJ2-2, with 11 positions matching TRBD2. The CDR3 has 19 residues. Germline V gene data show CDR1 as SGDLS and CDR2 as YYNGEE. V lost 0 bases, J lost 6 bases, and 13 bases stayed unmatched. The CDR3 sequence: CASSVAAFGLAGGSGELFF. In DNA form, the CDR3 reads TGTGCCAGCAGCGTAGCCGCGTTTGGGCTAGCGGGAGGATCCGGGGAGCTGTTTTTT.

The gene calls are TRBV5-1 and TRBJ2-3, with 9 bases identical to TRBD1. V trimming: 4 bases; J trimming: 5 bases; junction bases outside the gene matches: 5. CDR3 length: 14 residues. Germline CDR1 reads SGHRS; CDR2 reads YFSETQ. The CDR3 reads CASSRTGVGDTQYF. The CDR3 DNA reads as TGCGCCAGCAGCAGGACAGGGGTTGGAGATACGCAGTATTTT.

The chain's CDR3 is CSVLPVAGSKNIQYF. CDR3 in DNA: TGCAGCGTTCTTCCAGTAGCGGGATCCAAAAACATTCAGTACTTC. The V gene is TRBV29-1, the J gene TRBJ2-4; 8 bases agree with TRBD2. This CDR3 is built from 15 residues. Germline CDR1 is SQVTM and CDR2 is ANQGSEA. The ends lost 5 bases at V and 2 bases at J; junction bases unmatched: 8. The variable domain in full, with the rest retrieved from reference TRBV29-1 and TRBJ2-4, is SAVISQKPSRDICQRGTSLTIQCQVDSQVTMMFWYRQQPGQSLTLIATANQGSEATYESGFVIDKFPISRPNLTFSTLTVSNMSPEDSSIYLCSVLPVAGSKNIQYFGAGTRLSVL.

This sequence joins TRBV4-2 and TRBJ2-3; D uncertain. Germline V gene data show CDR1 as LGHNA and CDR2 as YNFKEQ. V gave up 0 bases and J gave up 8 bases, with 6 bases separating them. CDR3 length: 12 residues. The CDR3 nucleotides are TGTGCCAGCAGCCAAGATGCTGGTACGCAGTATTTT. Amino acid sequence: CASSQDAGTQYF.

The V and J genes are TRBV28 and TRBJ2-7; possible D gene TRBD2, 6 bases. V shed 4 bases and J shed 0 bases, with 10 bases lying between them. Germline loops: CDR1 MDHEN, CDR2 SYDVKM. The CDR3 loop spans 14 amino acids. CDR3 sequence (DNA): TGTGCCAGCAGTTGGGGCGGGACCTCCTACGAGCAGTACTTC. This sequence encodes CASSWGGTSYEQYF.

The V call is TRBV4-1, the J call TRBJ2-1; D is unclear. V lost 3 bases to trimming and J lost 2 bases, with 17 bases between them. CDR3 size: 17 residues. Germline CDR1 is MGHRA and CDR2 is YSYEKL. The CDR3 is CASSHKVTQRAYNEQFF. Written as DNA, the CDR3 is TGCGCCAGCAGCCATAAGGTTACACAGCGCGCCTACAATGAGCAGTTCTTC.